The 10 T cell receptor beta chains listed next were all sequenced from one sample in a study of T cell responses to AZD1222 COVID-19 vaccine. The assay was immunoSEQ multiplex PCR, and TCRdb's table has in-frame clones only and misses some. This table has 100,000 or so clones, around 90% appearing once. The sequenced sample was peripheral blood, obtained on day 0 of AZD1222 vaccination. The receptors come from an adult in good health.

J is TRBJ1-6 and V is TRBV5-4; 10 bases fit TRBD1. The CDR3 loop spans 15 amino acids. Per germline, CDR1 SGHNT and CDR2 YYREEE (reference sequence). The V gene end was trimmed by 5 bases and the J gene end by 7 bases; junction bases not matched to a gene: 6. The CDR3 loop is CASSSPGQGNSPLHF. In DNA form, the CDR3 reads TGTGCCAGCAGTTCGCCGGGACAGGGGAATTCACCCCTCCACTTT.

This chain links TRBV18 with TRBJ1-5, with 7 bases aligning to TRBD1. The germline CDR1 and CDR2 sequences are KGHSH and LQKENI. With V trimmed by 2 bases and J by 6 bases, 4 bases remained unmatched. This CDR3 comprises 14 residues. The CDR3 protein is CASSPDRDGQPQHF. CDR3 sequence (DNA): TGTGCCAGCTCACCAGACAGGGACGGTCAGCCCCAGCATTTT.

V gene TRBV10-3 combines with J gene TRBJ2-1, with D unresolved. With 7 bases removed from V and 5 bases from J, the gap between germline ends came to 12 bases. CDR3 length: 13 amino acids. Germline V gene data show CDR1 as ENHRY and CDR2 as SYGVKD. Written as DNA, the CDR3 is TGTGCCATCACCCCCCTACGGGACAATGAGCAGTTCTTC. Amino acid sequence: CAITPLRDNEQFF.

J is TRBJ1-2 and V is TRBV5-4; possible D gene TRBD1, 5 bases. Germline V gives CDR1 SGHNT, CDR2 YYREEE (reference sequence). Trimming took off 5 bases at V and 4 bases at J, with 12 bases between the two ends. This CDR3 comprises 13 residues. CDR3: CASRYDSSYGYTF. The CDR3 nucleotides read TGTGCCAGCAGATACGACAGCAGCTATGGCTACACCTTC.

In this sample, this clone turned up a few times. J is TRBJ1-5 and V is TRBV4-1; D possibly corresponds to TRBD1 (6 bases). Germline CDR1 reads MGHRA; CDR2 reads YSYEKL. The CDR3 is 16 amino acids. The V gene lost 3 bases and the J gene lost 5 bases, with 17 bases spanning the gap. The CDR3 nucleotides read TGCGCCAGCAGCCACGGGGGCTCGGCAGTGGATCAGCCCCAGCATTTT. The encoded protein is CASSHGGSAVDQPQHF.

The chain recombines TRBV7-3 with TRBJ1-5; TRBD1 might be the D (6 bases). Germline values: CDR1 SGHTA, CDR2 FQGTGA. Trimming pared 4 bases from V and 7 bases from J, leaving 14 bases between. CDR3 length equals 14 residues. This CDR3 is CASSSQGGGQPQHF. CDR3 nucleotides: TGTGCCAGCAGCTCACAGGGCGGAGGACAGCCCCAGCATTTT.

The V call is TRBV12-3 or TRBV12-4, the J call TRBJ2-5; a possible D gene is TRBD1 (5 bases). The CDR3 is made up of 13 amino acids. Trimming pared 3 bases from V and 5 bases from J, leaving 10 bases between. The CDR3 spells CASSFQGAETQYF. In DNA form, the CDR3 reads TGTGCCAGCAGTTTCCAGGGTGCCGAGACCCAGTACTTC.

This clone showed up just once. The CDR3 loop reads CASSESNRRLYGYTF. CDR3 coding DNA: TGTGCCAGCAGTGAATCGAACAGGCGTCTCTATGGCTACACCTTC. This chain links TRBV6-1 with TRBJ1-2; TRBD1 is a possible D gene (5 bases). CDR1 is MNHNS, CDR2 SASEGT, per germline. V lost 2 bases and J lost 4, with 14 bases in between. The length of the CDR3 is 15 residues.

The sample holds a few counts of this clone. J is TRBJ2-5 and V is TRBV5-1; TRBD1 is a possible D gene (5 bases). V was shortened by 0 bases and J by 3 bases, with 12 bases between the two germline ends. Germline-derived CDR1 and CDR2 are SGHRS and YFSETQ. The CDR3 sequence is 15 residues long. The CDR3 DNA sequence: TGCGCCAGCAGCTTGGGCTGGGGCAGGGAAGAGACCCAGTACTTC. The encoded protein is CASSLGWGREETQYF.

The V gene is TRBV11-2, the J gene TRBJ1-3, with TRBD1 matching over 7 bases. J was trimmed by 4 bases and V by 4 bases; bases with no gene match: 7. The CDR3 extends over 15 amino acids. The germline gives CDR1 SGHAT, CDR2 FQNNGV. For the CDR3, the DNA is TGTGCCAGCAGCTCCTCGGGACAGCAAGGAAACACCATATATTTT. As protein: CASSSSGQQGNTIYF.